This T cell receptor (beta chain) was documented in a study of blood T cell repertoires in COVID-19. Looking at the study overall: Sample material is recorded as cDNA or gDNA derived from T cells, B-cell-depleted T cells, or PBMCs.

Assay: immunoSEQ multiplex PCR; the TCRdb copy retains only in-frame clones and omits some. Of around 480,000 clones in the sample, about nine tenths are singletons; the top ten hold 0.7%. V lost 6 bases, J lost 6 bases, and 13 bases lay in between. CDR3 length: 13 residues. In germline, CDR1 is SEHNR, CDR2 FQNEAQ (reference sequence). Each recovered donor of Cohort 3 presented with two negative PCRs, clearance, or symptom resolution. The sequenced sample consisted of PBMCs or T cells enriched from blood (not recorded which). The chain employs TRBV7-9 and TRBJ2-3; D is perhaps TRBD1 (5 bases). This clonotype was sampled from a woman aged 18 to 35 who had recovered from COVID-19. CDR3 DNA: TGTGCCAGCAGGGATGGGGCCCGCGATACGCAGTATTTT. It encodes CASRDGARDTQYF.